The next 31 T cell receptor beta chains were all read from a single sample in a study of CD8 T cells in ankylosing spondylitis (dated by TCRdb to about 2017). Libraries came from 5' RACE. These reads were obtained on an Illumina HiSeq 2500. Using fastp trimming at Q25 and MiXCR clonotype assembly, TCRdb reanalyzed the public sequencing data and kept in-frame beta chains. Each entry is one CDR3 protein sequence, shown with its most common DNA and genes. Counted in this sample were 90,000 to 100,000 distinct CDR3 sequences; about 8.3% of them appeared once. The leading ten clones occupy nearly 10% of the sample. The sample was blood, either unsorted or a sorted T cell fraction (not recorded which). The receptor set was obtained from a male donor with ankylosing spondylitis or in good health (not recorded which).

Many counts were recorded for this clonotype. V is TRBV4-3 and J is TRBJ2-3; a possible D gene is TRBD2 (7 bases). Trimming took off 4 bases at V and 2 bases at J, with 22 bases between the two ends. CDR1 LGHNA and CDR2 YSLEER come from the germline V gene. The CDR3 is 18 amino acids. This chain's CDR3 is CASSRKFGGRLATDTQYF. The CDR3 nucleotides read TGCGCCAGCAGCCGCAAGTTCGGGGGGCGCCTCGCCACAGATACGCAGTATTTT.

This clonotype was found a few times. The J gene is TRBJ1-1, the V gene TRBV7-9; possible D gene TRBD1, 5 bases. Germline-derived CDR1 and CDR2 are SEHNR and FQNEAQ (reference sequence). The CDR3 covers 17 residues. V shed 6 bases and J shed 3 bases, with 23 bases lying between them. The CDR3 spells CASSSVSGGGLDTEAFF. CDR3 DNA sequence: TGTGCCAGCAGTTCAGTTTCGGGGGGGGGGTTGGACACTGAAGCTTTCTTT.

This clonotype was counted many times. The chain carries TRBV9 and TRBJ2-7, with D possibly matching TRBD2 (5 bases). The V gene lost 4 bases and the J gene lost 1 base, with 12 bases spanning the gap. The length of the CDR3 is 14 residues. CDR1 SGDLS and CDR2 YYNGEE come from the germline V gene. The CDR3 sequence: CASSPRGWSYEQYF. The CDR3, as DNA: TGTGCCAGCAGCCCGAGAGGGTGGTCCTACGAGCAGTACTTC.

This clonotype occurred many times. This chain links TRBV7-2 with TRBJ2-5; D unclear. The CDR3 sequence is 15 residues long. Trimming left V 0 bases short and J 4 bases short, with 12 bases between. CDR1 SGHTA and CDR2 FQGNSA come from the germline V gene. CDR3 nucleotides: TGTGCCAGCAGCTTAGCCCAGAAAGGATCAGAGACCCAGTACTTC. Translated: CASSLAQKGSETQYF.

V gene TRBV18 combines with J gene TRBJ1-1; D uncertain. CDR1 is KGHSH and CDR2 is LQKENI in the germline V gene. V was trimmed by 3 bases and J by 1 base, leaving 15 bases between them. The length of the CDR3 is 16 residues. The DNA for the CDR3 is TGTGCCAGCTCACCCACCCCGAAGACGGGGAACACTGAAGCTTTCTTT. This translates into CASSPTPKTGNTEAFF. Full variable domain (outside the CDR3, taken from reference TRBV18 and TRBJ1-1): NAGVMQNPRHLVRRRGQEARLRCSPMKGHSHVYWYRQLPEEGLKFMVYLQKENIIDESGMPKERFSAEFPKEGPSILRIQQVVRGDSAAYFCASSPTPKTGNTEAFFGQGTRLTVV.

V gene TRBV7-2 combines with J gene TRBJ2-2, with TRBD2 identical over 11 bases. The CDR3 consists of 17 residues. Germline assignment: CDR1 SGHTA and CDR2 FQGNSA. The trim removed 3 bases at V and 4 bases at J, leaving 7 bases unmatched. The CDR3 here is CASSFTSGGRGTGELFF. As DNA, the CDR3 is TGTGCCAGCAGCTTTACTAGCGGGGGCCGGGGCACCGGGGAGCTGTTTTTT.

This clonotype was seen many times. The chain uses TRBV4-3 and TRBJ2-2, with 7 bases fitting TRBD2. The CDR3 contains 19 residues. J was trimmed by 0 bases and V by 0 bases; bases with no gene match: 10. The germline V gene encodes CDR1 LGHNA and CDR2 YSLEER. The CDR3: CASSQDGLGLAANTGELFF. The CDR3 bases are TGCGCCAGCAGCCAAGATGGGTTGGGGCTAGCGGCGAACACCGGGGAGCTGTTTTTT.

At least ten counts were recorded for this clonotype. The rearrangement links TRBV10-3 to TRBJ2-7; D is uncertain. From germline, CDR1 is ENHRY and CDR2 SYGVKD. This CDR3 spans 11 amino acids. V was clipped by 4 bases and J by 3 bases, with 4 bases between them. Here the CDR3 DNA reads TGTGCCATCAGTGCTAGCTACGAGCAGTACTTC. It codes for CAISASYEQYF.

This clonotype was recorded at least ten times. CDR3 nucleotides: TGTGCCAGCAGCCCCTATTCGGACACGATCAGTGGCTACACCTTC. Encoded protein: CASSPYSDTISGYTF. This chain links TRBV5-5 with TRBJ1-2; TRBD1 is a possible D gene (5 bases). From germline, CDR1 is SGHKS and CDR2 YYEKEE (reference sequence). The CDR3 contains 15 residues. V shed 4 bases and J shed 7 bases, with 20 bases lying between them. The full variable domain, completed using reference TRBV5-5 and TRBJ1-2, is DAGVTQSPTHLIKTRGQQVTLRCSPISGHKSVSWYQQVLGQGPQFIFQYYEKEERGRGNFPDRFSARQFPNYSSELNVNALLLGDSALYLCASSPYSDTISGYTFGSGTRLTVV.

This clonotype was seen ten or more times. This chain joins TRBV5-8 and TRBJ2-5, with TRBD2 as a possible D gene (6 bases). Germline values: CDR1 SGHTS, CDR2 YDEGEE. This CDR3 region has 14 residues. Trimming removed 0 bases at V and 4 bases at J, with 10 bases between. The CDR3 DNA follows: TGTGCCAGCAGCTTGGCGCGGGGAGGAGAGACCCAGTACTTC. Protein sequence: CASSLARGGETQYF.

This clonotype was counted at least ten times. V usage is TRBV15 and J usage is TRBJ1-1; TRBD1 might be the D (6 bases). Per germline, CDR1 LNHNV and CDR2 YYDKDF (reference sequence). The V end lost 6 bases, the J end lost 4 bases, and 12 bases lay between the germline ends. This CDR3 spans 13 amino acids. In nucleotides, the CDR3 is TGTGCCACCAGACAGGGCTTTCGCACTGAAGCTTTCTTT. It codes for CATRQGFRTEAFF.

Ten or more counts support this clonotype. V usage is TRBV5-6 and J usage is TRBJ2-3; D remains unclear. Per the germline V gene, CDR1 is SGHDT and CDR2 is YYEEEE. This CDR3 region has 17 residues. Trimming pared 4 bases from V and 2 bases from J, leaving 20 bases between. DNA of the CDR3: TGTGCCAGCAGCCAGGTGTCGGTCTCTCAGATCACAGATACGCAGTATTTT. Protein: CASSQVSVSQITDTQYF.

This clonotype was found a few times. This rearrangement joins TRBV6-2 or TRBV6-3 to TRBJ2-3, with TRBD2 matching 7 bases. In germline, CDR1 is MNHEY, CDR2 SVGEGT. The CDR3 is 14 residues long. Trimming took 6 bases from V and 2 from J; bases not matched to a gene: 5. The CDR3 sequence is CASSPAGTTDTQYF. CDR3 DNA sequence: TGTGCCAGCAGCCCAGCGGGAACCACAGATACGCAGTATTTT.

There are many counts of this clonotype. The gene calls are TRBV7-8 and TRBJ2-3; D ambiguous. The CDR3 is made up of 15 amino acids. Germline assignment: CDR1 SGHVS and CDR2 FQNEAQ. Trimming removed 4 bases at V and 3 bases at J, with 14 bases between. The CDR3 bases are TGTGCCAGCAGCTCCAGGCGTCTAGGTACAGATACGCAGTATTTT. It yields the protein CASSSRRLGTDTQYF.

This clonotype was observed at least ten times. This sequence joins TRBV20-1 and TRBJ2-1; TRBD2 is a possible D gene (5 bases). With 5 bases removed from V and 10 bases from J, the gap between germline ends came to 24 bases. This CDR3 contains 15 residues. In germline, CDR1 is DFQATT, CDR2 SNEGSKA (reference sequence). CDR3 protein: CSAPGLVRNAREQFF. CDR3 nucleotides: TGCAGTGCTCCCGGACTTGTTCGGAACGCCCGCGAGCAGTTCTTC.

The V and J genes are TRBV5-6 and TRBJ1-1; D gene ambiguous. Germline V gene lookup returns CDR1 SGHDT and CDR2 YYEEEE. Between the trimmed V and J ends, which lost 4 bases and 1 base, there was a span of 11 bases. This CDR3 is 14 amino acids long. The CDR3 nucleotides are TGTGCCAGCAGCCCCAACCCGCAGAACACTGAAGCTTTCTTT. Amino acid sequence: CASSPNPQNTEAFF. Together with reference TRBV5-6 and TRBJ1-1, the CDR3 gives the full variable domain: DAGVTQSPTHLIKTRGQQVTLRCSPKSGHDTVSWYQQALGQGPQFIFQYYEEEERQRGNFPDRFSGHQFPNYSSELNVNALLLGDSALYLCASSPNPQNTEAFFGQGTRLTVV.

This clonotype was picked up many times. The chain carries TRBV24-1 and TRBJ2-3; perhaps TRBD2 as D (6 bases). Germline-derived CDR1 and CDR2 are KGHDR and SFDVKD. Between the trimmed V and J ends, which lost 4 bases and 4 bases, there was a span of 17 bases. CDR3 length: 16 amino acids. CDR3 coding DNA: TGTGCCACCAGTGACCCGACACTAGCCGGGGCAGATACGCAGTATTTT. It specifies CATSDPTLAGADTQYF.

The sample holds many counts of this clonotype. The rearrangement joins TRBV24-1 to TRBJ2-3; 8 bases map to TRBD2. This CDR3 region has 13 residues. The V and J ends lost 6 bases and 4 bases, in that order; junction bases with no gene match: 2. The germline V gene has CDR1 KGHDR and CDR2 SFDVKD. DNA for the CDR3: TGTGCCACCAGTCACGGGAGGGCAGATACGCAGTATTTT. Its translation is CATSHGRADTQYF.

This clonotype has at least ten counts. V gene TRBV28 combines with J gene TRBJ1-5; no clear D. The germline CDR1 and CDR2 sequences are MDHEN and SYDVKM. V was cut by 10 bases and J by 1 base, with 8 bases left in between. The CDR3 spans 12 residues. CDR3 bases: TGTGCCATCAAAAGGAGCAATCAGCCCCAGCATTTT. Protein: CAIKRSNQPQHF.

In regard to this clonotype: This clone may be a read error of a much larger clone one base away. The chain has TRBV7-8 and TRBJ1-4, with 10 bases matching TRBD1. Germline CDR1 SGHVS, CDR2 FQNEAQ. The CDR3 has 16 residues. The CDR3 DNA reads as TGTGCCTGCAGCGTGGACCCCGGGACAGGGGATGAAAAACTGTTTTTT. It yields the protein CACSVDPGTGDEKLFF. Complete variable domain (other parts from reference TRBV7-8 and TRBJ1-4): GAGVSQSPRYKVAKRGQDVALRCDPISGHVSLFWYQQALGQGPEFLTYFQNEAQLDKSGLPSDRFFAERPEGSVSTLKIQRTQQEDSAVYLCACSVDPGTGDEKLFFGSGTQLSVL.

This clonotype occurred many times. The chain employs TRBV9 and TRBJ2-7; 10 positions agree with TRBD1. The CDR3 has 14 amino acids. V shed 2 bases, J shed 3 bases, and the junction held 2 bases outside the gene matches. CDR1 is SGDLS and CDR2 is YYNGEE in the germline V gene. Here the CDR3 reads CASSVGQGGYEQYF. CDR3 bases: TGTGCCAGCAGCGTCGGACAGGGGGGCTACGAGCAGTACTTC.

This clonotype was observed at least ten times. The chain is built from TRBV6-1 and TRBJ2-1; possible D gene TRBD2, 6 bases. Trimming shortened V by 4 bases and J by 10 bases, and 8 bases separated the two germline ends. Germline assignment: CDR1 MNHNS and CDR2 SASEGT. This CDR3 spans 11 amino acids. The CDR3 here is CASSGLVEQFF. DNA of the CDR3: TGTGCCAGCAGTGGACTAGTAGAGCAGTTCTTC.

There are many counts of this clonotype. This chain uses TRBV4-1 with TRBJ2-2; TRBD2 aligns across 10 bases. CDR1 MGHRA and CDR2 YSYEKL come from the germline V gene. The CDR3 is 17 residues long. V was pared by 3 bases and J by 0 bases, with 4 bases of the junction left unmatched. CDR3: CASSHLLAGTNTGELFF. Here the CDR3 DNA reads TGCGCCAGCAGCCACCTACTAGCGGGAACGAACACCGGGGAGCTGTTTTTT.

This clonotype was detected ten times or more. CDR3 residues: CASSSSGTGELFF. As DNA, the CDR3 is TGTGCCAGCAGCTCCTCAGGCACCGGGGAGCTGTTTTTT. The V call is TRBV7-8, the J call TRBJ2-2; no clear D gene. Per the germline V gene, CDR1 is SGHVS and CDR2 is FQNEAQ. V lost 4 bases and J lost 4, with 7 bases in between. This CDR3 is built from 13 residues.

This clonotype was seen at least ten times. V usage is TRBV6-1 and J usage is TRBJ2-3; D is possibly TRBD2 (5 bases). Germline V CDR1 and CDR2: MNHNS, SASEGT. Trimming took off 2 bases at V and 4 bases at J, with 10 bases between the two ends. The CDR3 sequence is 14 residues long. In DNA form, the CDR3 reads TGTGCCAGCAGTGAAAGAACTAGTCCAGATACGCAGTATTTT. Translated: CASSERTSPDTQYF.

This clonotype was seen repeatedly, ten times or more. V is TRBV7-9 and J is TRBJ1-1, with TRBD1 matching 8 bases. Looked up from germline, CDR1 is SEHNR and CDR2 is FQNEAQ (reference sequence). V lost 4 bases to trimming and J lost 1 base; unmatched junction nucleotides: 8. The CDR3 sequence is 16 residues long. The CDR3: CASSSHETGENTEAFF. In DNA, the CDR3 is TGTGCCAGCAGCTCCCATGAGACAGGGGAGAACACTGAAGCTTTCTTT.

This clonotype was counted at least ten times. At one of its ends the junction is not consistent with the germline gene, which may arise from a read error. In DNA form, the CDR3 reads TGTGCTAGCAGTCGGGACTCCTCGAACACCGGGGAGCTGTTTTTT. Translated, it gives CASSRDSSNTGELFF. This rearrangement joins TRBV7-7 to TRBJ2-2, with D possibly being TRBD2 (6 bases). The CDR3 spans 15 residues. Germline CDR1 and CDR2: SSHAT and FNYEAQ (reference sequence). Filled out from reference TRBV7-7 and TRBJ2-2, the complete variable domain reads GAGVSQSPRYKVTKRGQDVTLRCDPISSHATLYWYQQALGQGPEFLTYFNYEAQPDKSGLPSDRFSAERPEGSISTLTIQRTEQRDSAMYRCASSRDSSNTGELFFGEGSRLTVL.

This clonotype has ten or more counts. Here the CDR3 reads CASSQDRGTRVGSYEQYF. The DNA of the CDR3 is TGCGCCAGCAGCCAAGATCGGGGGACAAGAGTCGGCTCCTACGAGCAGTACTTC. This sequence joins TRBV4-3 and TRBJ2-7; possibly TRBD1 or TRBD2 for D (6 bases each). Trimming cost V 0 bases and J 0 bases, with 18 bases left between them. The V gene's germline CDR1 is LGHNA and CDR2 YSLEER. The CDR3 has 18 amino acids.

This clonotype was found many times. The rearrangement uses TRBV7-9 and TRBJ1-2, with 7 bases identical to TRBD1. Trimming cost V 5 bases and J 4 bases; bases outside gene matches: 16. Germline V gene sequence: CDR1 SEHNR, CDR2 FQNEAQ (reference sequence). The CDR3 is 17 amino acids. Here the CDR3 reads CASSVGYRQGSPYGYTF. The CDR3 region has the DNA TGTGCCAGCAGCGTTGGATATAGACAGGGAAGCCCCTATGGCTACACCTTC.

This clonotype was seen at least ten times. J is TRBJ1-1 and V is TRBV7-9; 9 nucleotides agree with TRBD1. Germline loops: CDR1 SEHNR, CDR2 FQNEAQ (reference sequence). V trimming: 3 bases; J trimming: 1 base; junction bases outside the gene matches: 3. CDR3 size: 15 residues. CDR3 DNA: TGTGCCAGCAGCTTCCTGACAGGGGGGAACACTGAAGCTTTCTTT. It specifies CASSFLTGGNTEAFF.

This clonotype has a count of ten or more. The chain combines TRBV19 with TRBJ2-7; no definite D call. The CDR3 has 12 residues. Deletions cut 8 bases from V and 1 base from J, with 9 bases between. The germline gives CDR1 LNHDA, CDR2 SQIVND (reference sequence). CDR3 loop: CASQSHSYEQYF. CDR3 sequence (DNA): TGTGCCAGTCAAAGCCATTCCTACGAGCAGTACTTC.